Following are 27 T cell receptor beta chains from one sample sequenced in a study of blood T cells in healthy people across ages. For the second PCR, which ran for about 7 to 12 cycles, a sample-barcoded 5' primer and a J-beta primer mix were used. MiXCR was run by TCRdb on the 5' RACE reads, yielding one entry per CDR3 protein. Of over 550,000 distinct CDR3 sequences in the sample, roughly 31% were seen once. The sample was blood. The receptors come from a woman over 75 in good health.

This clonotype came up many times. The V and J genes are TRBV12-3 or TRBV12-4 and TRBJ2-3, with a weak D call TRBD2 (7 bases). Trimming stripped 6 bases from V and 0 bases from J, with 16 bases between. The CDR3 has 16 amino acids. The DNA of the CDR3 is TGTGCCAGCAGACCGGGGGGCACCACTAGCACAGATACGCAGTATTTT. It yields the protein CASRPGGTTSTDTQYF.

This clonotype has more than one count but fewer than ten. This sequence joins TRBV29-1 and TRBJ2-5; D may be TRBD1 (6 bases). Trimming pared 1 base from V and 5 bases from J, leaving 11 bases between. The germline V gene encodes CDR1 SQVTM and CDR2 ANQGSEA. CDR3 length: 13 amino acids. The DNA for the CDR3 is TGCAGCGTTGAAGGGGGTCAGGGGGAGACCCAGTACTTC. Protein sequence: CSVEGGQGETQYF.

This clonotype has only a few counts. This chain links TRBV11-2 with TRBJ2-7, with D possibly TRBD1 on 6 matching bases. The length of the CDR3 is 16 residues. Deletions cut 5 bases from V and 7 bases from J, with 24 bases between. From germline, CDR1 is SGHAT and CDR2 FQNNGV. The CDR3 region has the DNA TGTGCCAGCAGCCCCCGAGACAGGAAGGTTTACAATGAGCAGTACTTC. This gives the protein CASSPRDRKVYNEQYF.

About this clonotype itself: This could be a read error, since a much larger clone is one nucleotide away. The CDR3 coding sequence is TGTGCCAGCACCCGAGGGGGCGAGGGCTACAATGAGCAGTACTTC. Its translation: CASTRGGEGYNEQYF. The V call is TRBV3-1, the J call TRBJ2-1; 7 bases match TRBD1. The end of the DNA is better explained by TRBJ2-7, so the J call may be wrong. The CDR3 has 15 residues. Per the germline V gene, CDR1 is LGHDT and CDR2 is YNNKEL (reference sequence).

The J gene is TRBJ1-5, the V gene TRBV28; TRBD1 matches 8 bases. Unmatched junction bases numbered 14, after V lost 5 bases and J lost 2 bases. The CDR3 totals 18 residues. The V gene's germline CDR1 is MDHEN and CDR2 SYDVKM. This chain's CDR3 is CASSAQTGVEFGNQPQHF. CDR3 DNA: TGTGCCAGCAGTGCCCAGACAGGGGTAGAATTTGGCAATCAGCCCCAGCATTTT.

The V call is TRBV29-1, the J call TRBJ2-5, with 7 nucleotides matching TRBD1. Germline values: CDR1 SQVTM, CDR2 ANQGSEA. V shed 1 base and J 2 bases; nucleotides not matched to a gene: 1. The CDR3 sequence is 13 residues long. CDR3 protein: CSVEGDSQETQYF. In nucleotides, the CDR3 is TGCAGCGTTGAAGGGGACAGTCAAGAGACCCAGTACTTC.

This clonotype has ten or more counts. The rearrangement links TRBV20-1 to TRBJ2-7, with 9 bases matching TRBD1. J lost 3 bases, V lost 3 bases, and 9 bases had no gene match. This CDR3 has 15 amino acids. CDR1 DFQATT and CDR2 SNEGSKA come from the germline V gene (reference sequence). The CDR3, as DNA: TGCAGTGCTAGCCCCGGACAGGGGAGACACTACGAGCAGTACTTC. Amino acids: CSASPGQGRHYEQYF.

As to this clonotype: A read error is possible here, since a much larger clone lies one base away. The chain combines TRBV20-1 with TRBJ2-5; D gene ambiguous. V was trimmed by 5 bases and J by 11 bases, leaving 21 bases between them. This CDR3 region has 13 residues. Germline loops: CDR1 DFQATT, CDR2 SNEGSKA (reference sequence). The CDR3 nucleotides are TGCAGTGCTGCCCCAGGCCCCAGGCTGGAGCAGTACTTC. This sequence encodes CSAAPGPRLEQYF.

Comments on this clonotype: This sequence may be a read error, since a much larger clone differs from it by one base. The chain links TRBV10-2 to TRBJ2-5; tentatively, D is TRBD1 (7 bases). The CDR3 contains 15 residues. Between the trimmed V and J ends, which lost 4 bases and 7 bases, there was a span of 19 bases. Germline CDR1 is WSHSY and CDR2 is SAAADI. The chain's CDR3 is CASSGRRGARGTQYF. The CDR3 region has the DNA TGCGCCAGCAGTGGGCGCAGGGGGGCCCGGGGGACCCAGTACTTC.

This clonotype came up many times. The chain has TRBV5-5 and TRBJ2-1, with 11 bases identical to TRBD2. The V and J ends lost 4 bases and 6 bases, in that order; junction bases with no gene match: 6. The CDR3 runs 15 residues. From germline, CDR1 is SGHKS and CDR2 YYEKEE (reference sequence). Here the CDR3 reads CASSILAGGRNEQFF. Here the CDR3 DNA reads TGTGCCAGCAGCATTCTAGCGGGGGGCCGCAATGAGCAGTTCTTC.

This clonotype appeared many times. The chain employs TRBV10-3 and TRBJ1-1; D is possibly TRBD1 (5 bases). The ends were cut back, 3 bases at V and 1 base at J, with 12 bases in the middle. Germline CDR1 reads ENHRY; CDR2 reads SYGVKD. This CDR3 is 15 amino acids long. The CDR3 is CAISDQRQTNTEAFF. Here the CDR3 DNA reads TGTGCCATCAGTGACCAAAGACAGACGAACACTGAAGCTTTCTTT.

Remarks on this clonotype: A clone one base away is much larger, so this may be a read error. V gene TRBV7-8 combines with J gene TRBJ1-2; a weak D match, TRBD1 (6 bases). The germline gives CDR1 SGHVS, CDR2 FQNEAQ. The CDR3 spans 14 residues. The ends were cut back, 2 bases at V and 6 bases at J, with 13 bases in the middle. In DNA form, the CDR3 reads TGTGCCAGCAGCTTACGCTGGACAGAAGATGGCTACACCTTC. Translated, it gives CASSLRWTEDGYTF.

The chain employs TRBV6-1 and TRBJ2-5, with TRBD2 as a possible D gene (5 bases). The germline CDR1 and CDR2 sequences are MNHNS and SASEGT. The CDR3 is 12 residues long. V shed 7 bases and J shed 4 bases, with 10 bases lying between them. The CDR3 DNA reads TGTGCCAGCACCGGGAATCGAGAGACCCAGTACTTC. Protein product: CASTGNRETQYF.

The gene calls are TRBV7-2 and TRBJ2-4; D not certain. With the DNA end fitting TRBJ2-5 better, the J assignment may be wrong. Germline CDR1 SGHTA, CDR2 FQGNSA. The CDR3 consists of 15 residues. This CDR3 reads CASSLRVSAQETQYF. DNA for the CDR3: TGTGCCAGCAGCTTACGGGTCTCGGCGCAAGAGACCCAGTACTTC.

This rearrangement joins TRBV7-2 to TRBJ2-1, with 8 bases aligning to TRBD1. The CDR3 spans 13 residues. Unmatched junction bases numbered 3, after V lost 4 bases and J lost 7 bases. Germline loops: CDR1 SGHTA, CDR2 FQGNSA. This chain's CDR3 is CASSSDRGNEQFF. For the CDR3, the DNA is TGTGCCAGCAGCTCCGACAGGGGAAATGAGCAGTTCTTC.

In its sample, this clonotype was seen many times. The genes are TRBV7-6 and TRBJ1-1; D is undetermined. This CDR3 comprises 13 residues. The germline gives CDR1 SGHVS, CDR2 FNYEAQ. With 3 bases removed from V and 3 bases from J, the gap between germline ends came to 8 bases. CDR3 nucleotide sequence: TGTGCCAGCAGCTTGAAGAGAGACACTGAAGCTTTCTTT. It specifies CASSLKRDTEAFF.

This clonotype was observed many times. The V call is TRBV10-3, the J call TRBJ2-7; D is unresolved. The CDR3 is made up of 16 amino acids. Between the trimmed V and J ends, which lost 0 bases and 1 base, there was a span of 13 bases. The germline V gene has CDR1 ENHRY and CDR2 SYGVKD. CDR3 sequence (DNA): TGTGCCATCAGTGAGTCGACTTCTCCCTCATCCTACGAGCAGTACTTC. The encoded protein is CAISESTSPSSYEQYF.

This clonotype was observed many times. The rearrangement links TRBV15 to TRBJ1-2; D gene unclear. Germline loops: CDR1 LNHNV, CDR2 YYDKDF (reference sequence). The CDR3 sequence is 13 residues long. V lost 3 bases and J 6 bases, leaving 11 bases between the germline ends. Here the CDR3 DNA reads TGTGCCACCAGCAGCGCCCTCGAGGATGGCTACACCTTC. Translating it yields CATSSALEDGYTF.

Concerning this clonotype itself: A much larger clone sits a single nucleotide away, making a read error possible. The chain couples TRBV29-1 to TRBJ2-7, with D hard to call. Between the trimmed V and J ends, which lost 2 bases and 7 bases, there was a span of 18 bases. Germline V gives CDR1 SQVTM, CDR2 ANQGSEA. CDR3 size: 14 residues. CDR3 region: CSVERRGNYNEQYF. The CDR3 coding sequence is TGCAGCGTTGAACGGCGTGGGAACTACAATGAGCAGTACTTC.

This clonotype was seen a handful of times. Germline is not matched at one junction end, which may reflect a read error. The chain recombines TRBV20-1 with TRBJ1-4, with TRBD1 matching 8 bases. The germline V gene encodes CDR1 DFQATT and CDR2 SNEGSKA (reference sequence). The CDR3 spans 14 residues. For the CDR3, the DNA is TGCAGTGCTAGGGCGGACAGGGTTGGGGAAAAACGGTTTTTT. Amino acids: CSARADRVGEKRFF.

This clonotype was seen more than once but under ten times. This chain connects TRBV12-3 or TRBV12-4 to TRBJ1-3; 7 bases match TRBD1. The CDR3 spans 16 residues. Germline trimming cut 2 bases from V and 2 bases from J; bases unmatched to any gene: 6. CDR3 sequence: CASSLTGQLTGNTIYF. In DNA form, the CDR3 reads TGTGCCAGCAGTTTAACGGGACAGCTTACTGGAAACACCATATATTTT.

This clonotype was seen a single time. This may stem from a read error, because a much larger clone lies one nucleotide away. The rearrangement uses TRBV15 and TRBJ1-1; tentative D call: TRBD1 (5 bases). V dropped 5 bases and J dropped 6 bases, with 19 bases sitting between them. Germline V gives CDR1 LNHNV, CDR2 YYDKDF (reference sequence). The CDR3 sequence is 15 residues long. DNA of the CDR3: TGTGCCACCAGCGCCCCGGGACGGCCTAACGCTGAAGCTTTCTTT. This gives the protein CATSAPGRPNAEAFF.

The CDR3 region has the DNA TGTGCCAGCAGCGAAGGACACACCGTGGCTGAAGCTTTCTTT. Translation: CASSEGHTVAEAFF. The chain links TRBV9 to TRBJ1-1, with D possibly TRBD1 on 5 matching bases. The CDR3 totals 14 residues. The V and J ends lost 3 bases and 6 bases respectively, with 15 bases between them. The germline V gene has CDR1 SGDLS and CDR2 YYNGEE.

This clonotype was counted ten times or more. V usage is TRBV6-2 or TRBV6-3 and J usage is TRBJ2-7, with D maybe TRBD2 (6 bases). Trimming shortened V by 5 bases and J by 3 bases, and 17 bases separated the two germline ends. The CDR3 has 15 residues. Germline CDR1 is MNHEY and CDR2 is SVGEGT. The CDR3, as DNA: TGTGCCAGCAGTCCGCCCCGGGGAGGATACTACGAGCAGTACTTC. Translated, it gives CASSPPRGGYYEQYF.

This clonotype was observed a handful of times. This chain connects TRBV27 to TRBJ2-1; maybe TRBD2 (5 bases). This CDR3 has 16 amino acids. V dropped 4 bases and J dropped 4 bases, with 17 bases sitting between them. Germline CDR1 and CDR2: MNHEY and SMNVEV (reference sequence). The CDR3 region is CASSSEGSAAYNEQFF. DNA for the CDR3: TGTGCCAGCAGTTCTGAGGGTAGCGCGGCTTACAATGAGCAGTTCTTC.

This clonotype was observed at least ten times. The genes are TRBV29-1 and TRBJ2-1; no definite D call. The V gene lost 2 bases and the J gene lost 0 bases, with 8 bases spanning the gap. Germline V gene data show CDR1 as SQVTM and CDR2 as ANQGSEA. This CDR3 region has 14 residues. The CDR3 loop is CSVEIVSSYNEQFF. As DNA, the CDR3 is TGCAGCGTTGAAATTGTTAGCTCCTACAATGAGCAGTTCTTC.

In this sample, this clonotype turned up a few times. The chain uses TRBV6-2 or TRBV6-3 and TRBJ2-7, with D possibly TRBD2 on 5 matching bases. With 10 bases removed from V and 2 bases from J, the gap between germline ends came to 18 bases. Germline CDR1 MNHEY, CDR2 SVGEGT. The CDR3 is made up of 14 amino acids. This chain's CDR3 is CATRVAAVTYEQYF. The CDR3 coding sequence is TGTGCCACTCGGGTGGCAGCGGTTACCTACGAGCAGTACTTC.